Each of the 32 T cell receptor beta chains below was sequenced from the same sample in a study of shared clonotypes between healthy human individuals. The naive CD8 fraction comprised CD45RO-negative cells positively selected for CCR7 and excluded terminally differentiated effector memory CD45RA+ cells. Libraries were prepared by immunoSEQ multiplex PCR; TCRdb keeps only in-frame clonotypes and omits some of them. In the table there are about 580,000 clones, 95% to 98% of which are singletons. Sequencing input: naive CD8+ T cells sorted from blood. The source of these receptors is a man aged 30 to 39 in good health.

The chain couples TRBV5-1 to TRBJ2-7; the match to TRBD2 covers 13 bases. From germline, CDR1 is SGHRS and CDR2 YFSETQ. There are 17 residues in the CDR3. J lost 4 bases, V lost 5 bases, and 12 bases had no gene match. The CDR3, as DNA: TGCGCCAGCAGTTCGGATCCCGGGACTAGCGGGACGTACGAGCAGTACTTC. Translated, it gives CASSSDPGTSGTYEQYF.

The V call is TRBV7-2, the J call TRBJ2-5, with 10 nucleotides matching TRBD2. Germline V lookup: CDR1 SGHTA, CDR2 FQGNSA. The CDR3 loop spans 16 amino acids. The V segment lost 2 bases and the J segment 1 base; nucleotides outside the gene matches: 4. The chain's CDR3 is CASSLSLAGAQETQYF. CDR3 DNA: TGTGCCAGCAGCTTAAGCCTAGCGGGGGCCCAAGAGACCCAGTACTTC. The whole variable domain, remainder taken from reference TRBV7-2 and TRBJ2-5, is GAGVSQSPSNKVTEKGKDVELRCDPISGHTALYWYRQSLGQGLEFLIYFQGNSAPDKSGLPSDRFSAERTGGSVSTLTIQRTQQEDSAVYLCASSLSLAGAQETQYFGPGTRLLVL.

This clone was seen once. The sample has other DNA sequences that encode this CDR3 too. The genes are TRBV13 and TRBJ2-2; possibly TRBD1 for D (6 bases). Deletions cut 6 bases from V and 6 bases from J, with 11 bases between. Per germline, CDR1 PRHDT and CDR2 FYEKMQ (reference sequence). CDR3 length: 13 amino acids. CDR3 sequence (DNA): TGTGCCAGCAGTTTACAGGGACCCGGGGAGCTGTTTTTT. The encoded protein is CASSLQGPGELFF.

This clone was seen just once. Other DNA sequences in this sample translate to the same CDR3. J is TRBJ1-1 and V is TRBV9; D remains unclear. The CDR3 sequence is 13 residues long. Germline values: CDR1 SGDLS, CDR2 YYNGEE. Trimming took off 3 bases at V and 2 bases at J, with 8 bases between the two ends. The DNA for the CDR3 is TGTGCCAGCAGCGCGGGAGCCAACACTGAAGCTTTCTTT. This codes for CASSAGANTEAFF.

The rearrangement links TRBV5-6 to TRBJ2-5; 11 positions agree with TRBD2. J lost 7 bases, V lost 4 bases, and 12 bases had no gene match. The CDR3 is made up of 16 amino acids. CDR1 and CDR2 from the germline V gene are SGHDT and YYEEEE. Here the CDR3 DNA reads TGTGCCAGCAGCGTCGGACTAGCGGGCGTCGGGGGGACCCAGTACTTC. Protein product: CASSVGLAGVGGTQYF.

The chain combines TRBV9 with TRBJ2-5; D not resolved. The germline gives CDR1 SGDLS, CDR2 YYNGEE. There are 16 residues in the CDR3. The V end was cut by 0 bases, the J end by 5 bases, with 17 bases between. CDR3 region: CASSVEVGPPRETQYF. The CDR3 nucleotides read TGTGCCAGCAGCGTAGAGGTAGGGCCTCCCCGGGAGACCCAGTACTTC.

The chain couples TRBV6-5 to TRBJ1-5; D is unclear. The CDR3 contains 13 residues. Deletions cut 7 bases from V and 2 bases from J, with 9 bases between. Germline V gene lookup returns CDR1 MNHEY and CDR2 SVGAGI. The CDR3 spells CASTAGGNQPQHF. CDR3 in DNA: TGTGCCAGCACCGCTGGGGGCAATCAGCCCCAGCATTTT.

The genes are TRBV27 and TRBJ2-7, with D tentatively TRBD2 (6 bases). Germline-derived CDR1 and CDR2 are MNHEY and SMNVEV (reference sequence). There are 13 residues in the CDR3. With 3 bases removed from V and 6 bases from J, the gap between germline ends came to 12 bases. This CDR3 reads CASSFSGTREQYF. In nucleotides, the CDR3 is TGTGCCAGCAGTTTCTCAGGGACTCGCGAGCAGTACTTC.

The chain is built from TRBV4-1 and TRBJ2-7; 11 bases are a match to TRBD2. The CDR3 length is 15 residues. Germline CDR1 MGHRA, CDR2 YSYEKL. The V and J ends lost 3 bases and 3 bases, in that order; junction bases with no gene match: 4. CDR3 sequence (DNA): TGCGCCAGCAGCCAGGAAGGGACTAGCGGCTACGAGCAGTACTTC. This encodes CASSQEGTSGYEQYF.

This chain uses TRBV6-1 with TRBJ2-1, with 10 bases identical to TRBD2. The CDR3 covers 18 residues. Looked up from germline, CDR1 is MNHNS and CDR2 is SASEGT. After removal of 3 bases from V and 8 bases from J, the junction contained 16 bases not matched to a gene. The CDR3 protein is CASSDTAARTGTSDEQFF. The CDR3, as DNA: TGTGCCAGCAGTGACACGGCAGCTAGAACCGGGACTAGCGATGAGCAGTTCTTC.

This chain connects TRBV7-2 to TRBJ2-7; TRBD2 agrees at 7 bases. CDR1 and CDR2 from the germline V gene are SGHTA and FQGNSA. The V segment lost 1 base and the J segment 0 bases; nucleotides outside the gene matches: 12. This CDR3 has 18 residues. The CDR3 region has the DNA TGTGCCAGCAGCTTAGGTTTCGGTAGCGGGTGGACCTCCTACGAGCAGTACTTC. This translates into CASSLGFGSGWTSYEQYF.

The genes are TRBV27 and TRBJ1-5, with D tentatively TRBD1 (5 bases). The CDR3 loop spans 15 amino acids. The germline V and J ends were trimmed by 5 bases and 6 bases, with 17 bases remaining between them. Germline-derived CDR1 and CDR2 are MNHEY and SMNVEV (reference sequence). The CDR3 loop is CASSPTPDGAQPQHF. The CDR3 nucleotides are TGTGCCAGCAGTCCAACTCCCGACGGGGCTCAGCCCCAGCATTTT.

The gene calls are TRBV7-9 and TRBJ2-4, with 7 bases that match TRBD2. J was trimmed by 2 bases and V by 6 bases; bases with no gene match: 7. The CDR3 loop spans 15 amino acids. The germline V gene encodes CDR1 SEHNR and CDR2 FQNEAQ (reference sequence). CDR3 residues: CASRQSGKSKNIQYF. As DNA, the CDR3 is TGTGCCAGCAGGCAAAGCGGGAAATCCAAAAACATTCAGTACTTC. The entire variable domain, with the rest obtained from reference TRBV7-9 and TRBJ2-4, is as follows: DTGVSQNPRHKITKRGQNVTFRCDPISEHNRLYWYRQTLGQGPEFLTYFQNEAQLEKSRLLSDRFSAERPKGSFSTLEIQRTEQGDSAMYLCASRQSGKSKNIQYFGAGTRLSVL.

This clone was counted once. The J gene is TRBJ1-2, the V gene TRBV9; tentative D call: TRBD1 (5 bases). The CDR3 is made up of 15 amino acids. Per the germline V gene, CDR1 is SGDLS and CDR2 is YYNGEE. The ends were cut back, 3 bases at V and 4 bases at J, with 16 bases in the middle. This CDR3 is CASSASRGRIYGYTF. The CDR3 nucleotides are TGTGCCAGCAGCGCCAGTAGGGGCCGTATCTATGGCTACACCTTC.

The rearrangement links TRBV11-2 to TRBJ2-7; TRBD1 agrees at 11 bases. Germline CDR1 and CDR2: SGHAT and FQNNGV. CDR3 length equals 13 residues. The ends lost 7 bases at V and 7 bases at J; junction bases unmatched: 6. CDR3 nucleotide sequence: TGTGCCAGCATGGGACAGGGGGGTATGGAGCAGTACTTC. Protein product: CASMGQGGMEQYF.

The V gene is TRBV4-1, the J gene TRBJ2-7; D not certain. The CDR3 has 15 amino acids. Trimming stripped 1 base from V and 3 bases from J, with 13 bases between. From germline, CDR1 is MGHRA and CDR2 YSYEKL. The CDR3: CASSQGEGGYYEQYF. The CDR3 nucleotides read TGCGCCAGCAGCCAAGGCGAAGGTGGCTACTACGAGCAGTACTTC.

V is TRBV11-2 and J is TRBJ1-5; 10 bases fit TRBD1. Germline assignment: CDR1 SGHAT and CDR2 FQNNGV. V lost 5 bases to trimming and J lost 6 bases; unmatched junction nucleotides: 4. CDR3 length: 14 residues. CDR3 residues: CASSIGTGAQPQHF. CDR3 in DNA: TGTGCCAGCAGCATCGGGACAGGGGCTCAGCCCCAGCATTTT.

The chain couples TRBV2 to TRBJ1-3; TRBD1 is a possible D gene (5 bases). In germline, CDR1 is SNHLY, CDR2 FYNNEI. This CDR3 has 16 amino acids. Between the trimmed V and J ends, which lost 2 bases and 0 bases, there was a span of 11 bases. This CDR3 is CASSEPGPNSGNTIYF. CDR3 in DNA: TGTGCCAGCAGTGAACCGGGGCCCAACTCTGGAAACACCATATATTTT.

With regard to this clone: This CDR3 is also generated by other DNA sequences in the sample. The chain carries TRBV27 and TRBJ2-7; no clear D gene. Trimming stripped 0 bases from V and 4 bases from J, with 7 bases between. This CDR3 contains 13 residues. Germline V gives CDR1 MNHEY, CDR2 SMNVEV (reference sequence). DNA of the CDR3: TGTGCCAGCAGTTTATCGGGGTATTACGAGCAGTACTTC. This sequence encodes CASSLSGYYEQYF.

The chain carries TRBV29-1 and TRBJ2-5, with D uncertain. The CDR3 is made up of 11 amino acids. Germline V lookup: CDR1 SQVTM, CDR2 ANQGSEA. V lost 3 bases and J 5 bases, leaving 7 bases between the germline ends. The CDR3 region is CSVEAWETQYF. CDR3 in DNA: TGCAGCGTTGAGGCGTGGGAGACCCAGTACTTC.

V gene TRBV28 combines with J gene TRBJ1-2, with D uncertain. The CDR3 contains 14 residues. Germline CDR1 and CDR2: MDHEN and SYDVKM. V lost 5 bases, J lost 4 bases, and 14 bases lay in between. The chain's CDR3 is CASSPLEGGYGYTF. CDR3 DNA: TGTGCCAGCAGTCCCCTTGAAGGAGGCTATGGCTACACCTTC.

This rearrangement joins TRBV5-1 to TRBJ2-3, with 8 positions matching TRBD1. With 6 bases clipped from V and 3 bases from J, the junction kept 6 bases outside the gene matches. There are 14 residues in the CDR3. Germline loops: CDR1 SGHRS, CDR2 YFSETQ. DNA for the CDR3: TGCGCCAGCATCGATACAGGGGGAACAGATACGCAGTATTTT. Translation: CASIDTGGTDTQYF.

This chain links TRBV27 with TRBJ2-5, with D uncertain. The CDR3 length is 18 residues. The germline CDR1 and CDR2 sequences are MNHEY and SMNVEV (reference sequence). Trimming removed 0 bases at V and 1 base at J, with 18 bases between. The CDR3 sequence: CASSLSFPGEISQETQYF. CDR3 DNA sequence: TGTGCCAGCAGTTTATCCTTCCCGGGTGAGATATCCCAAGAGACCCAGTACTTC.

The chain employs TRBV6-5 and TRBJ2-1; D gene uncertain. CDR3 length: 10 residues. V lost 10 bases and J lost 9, with 10 bases in between. The germline gives CDR1 MNHEY, CDR2 SVGAGI. In DNA form, the CDR3 reads TGTGCCACCGGAGAGTCTGAGCAGTTCTTC. The encoded protein is CATGESEQFF.

The V call is TRBV7-9, the J call TRBJ2-7, with a weak D call TRBD2 (6 bases). With 5 bases removed from V and 0 bases from J, the gap between germline ends came to 11 bases. There are 14 residues in the CDR3. Germline CDR1 SEHNR, CDR2 FQNEAQ (reference sequence). The CDR3 loop reads CASSGTPGSYEQYF. In nucleotides, the CDR3 is TGTGCCAGCAGCGGGACTCCGGGCTCCTACGAGCAGTACTTC.

This chain connects TRBV7-3 to TRBJ2-1; 7 bases are a match to TRBD2. Germline CDR1 and CDR2: SGHTA and FQGTGA. This CDR3 is 16 amino acids long. V gave up 2 bases and J gave up 0 bases; unmatched junction bases: 4. CDR3 bases: TGTGCCAGCAGCTTACTCGGCGGGAGCTCCTACAATGAGCAGTTCTTC. Translated: CASSLLGGSSYNEQFF. The full variable domain, rest sourced from reference TRBV7-3 and TRBJ2-1, is GAGVSQTPSNKVTEKGKYVELRCDPISGHTALYWYRQSLGQGPEFLIYFQGTGAADDSGLPNDRFFAVRPEGSVSTLKIQRTERGDSAVYLCASSLLGGSSYNEQFFGPGTRLTVL.

The rearrangement joins TRBV29-1 to TRBJ1-3, with D unresolved. The V gene lost 4 bases and the J gene lost 3 bases, with 13 bases spanning the gap. This CDR3 is 14 amino acids long. Germline V lookup: CDR1 SQVTM, CDR2 ANQGSEA. In DNA form, the CDR3 reads TGCAGCGTTGTTAGGGTAGAGGATGGAAACACCATATATTTT. It yields the protein CSVVRVEDGNTIYF.

The rearrangement uses TRBV7-3 and TRBJ1-1, with D unresolved. Trimming pared 0 bases from V and 6 bases from J, leaving 5 bases between. The CDR3 totals 12 residues. Germline CDR1 and CDR2: SGHTA and FQGTGA. The CDR3 DNA reads TGTGCCAGCAGCTTAACGGGTGCTGAAGCTTTCTTT. Its protein product is CASSLTGAEAFF.

This clone was recorded only once. This chain joins TRBV30 and TRBJ1-5; D not resolved. CDR3 length: 13 amino acids. V was trimmed by 1 base and J by 4 bases, leaving 8 bases between them. Germline V gene sequence: CDR1 GTSNPN, CDR2 SVGIG (reference sequence). Written as DNA, the CDR3 is TGTGCCTGGAGTGAGTGGCTGAATCAGCCCCAGCATTTT. Translation gives CAWSEWLNQPQHF.

The rearrangement uses TRBV6-4 and TRBJ1-5, with a tentative D call TRBD1 (6 bases). From germline, CDR1 is MRHNA and CDR2 SNTAGT. This CDR3 comprises 13 residues. Trimming removed 7 bases at V and 5 bases at J, with 12 bases between. This CDR3 reads CASIIGGDQPQHF. The CDR3 DNA is TGTGCCAGCATCATAGGGGGGGATCAGCCCCAGCATTTT.

The V gene is TRBV6-1, the J gene TRBJ2-5; possibly TRBD1 or TRBD2 for D (5 bases each). CDR1 is MNHNS and CDR2 is SASEGT in the germline V gene. The CDR3 extends over 15 amino acids. V dropped 2 bases and J dropped 5 bases, with 15 bases sitting between them. CDR3 bases: TGTGCCAGCAGTGAACTTCCCCTCGAGGGGGAGACCCAGTACTTC. The encoded protein is CASSELPLEGETQYF.

CDR3 nucleotide sequence: TGTGCCAGCAGTCGAGGGACTAGCGGGAGCTCCTACAATGAGCAGTTCTTC. Amino acid sequence: CASSRGTSGSSYNEQFF. The chain is built from TRBV7-2 and TRBJ2-1; 14 bases agree with TRBD2. The CDR3 is 17 amino acids. The trim removed 6 bases at V and 0 bases at J, leaving 4 bases unmatched. CDR1 SGHTA and CDR2 FQGNSA come from the germline V gene.